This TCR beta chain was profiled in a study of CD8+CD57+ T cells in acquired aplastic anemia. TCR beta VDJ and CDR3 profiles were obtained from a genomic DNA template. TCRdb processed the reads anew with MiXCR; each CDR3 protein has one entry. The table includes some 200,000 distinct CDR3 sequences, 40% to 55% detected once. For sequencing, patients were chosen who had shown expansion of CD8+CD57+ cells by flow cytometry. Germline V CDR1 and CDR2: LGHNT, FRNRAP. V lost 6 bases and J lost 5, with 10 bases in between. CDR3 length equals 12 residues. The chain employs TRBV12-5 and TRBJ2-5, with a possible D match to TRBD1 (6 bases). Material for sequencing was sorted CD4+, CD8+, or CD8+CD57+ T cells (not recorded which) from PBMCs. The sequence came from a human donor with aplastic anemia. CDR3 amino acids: CASGKGDETQYF. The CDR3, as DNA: TGTGCTAGTGGGAAGGGGGATGAGACCCAGTACTTC.